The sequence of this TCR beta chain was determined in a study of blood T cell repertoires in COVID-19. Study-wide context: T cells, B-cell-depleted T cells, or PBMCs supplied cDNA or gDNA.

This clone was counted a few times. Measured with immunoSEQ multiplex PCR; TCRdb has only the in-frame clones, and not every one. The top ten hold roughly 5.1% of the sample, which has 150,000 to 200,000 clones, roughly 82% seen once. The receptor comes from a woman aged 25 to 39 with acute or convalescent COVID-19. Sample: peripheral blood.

The CDR3 spells CASSLEGGGPYEQYF. For the CDR3, the DNA is TGTGCCAGCAGCTTAGAAGGGGGAGGGCCTTACGAGCAGTACTTC. The rearrangement joins TRBV7-2 to TRBJ2-7, with D perhaps TRBD2 (7 bases). Looked up from germline, CDR1 is SGHTA and CDR2 is FQGNSA. The CDR3 contains 15 residues. Trimming left V 1 base short and J 4 bases short, with 14 bases between.